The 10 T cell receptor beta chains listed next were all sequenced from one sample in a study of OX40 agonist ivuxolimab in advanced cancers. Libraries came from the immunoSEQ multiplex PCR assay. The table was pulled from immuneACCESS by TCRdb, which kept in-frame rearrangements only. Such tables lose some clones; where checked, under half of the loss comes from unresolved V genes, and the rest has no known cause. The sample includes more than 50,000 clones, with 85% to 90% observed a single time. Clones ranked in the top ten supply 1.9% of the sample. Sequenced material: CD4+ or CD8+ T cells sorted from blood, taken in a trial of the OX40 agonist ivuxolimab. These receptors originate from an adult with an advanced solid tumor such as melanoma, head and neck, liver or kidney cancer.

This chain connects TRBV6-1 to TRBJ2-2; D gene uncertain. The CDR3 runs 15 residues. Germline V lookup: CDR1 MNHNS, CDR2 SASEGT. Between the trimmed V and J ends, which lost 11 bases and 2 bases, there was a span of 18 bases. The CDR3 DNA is TGTGCCTCCAAGGTGGTACAACTCAACACCGGGGAGCTGTTTTTT. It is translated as CASKVVQLNTGELFF.

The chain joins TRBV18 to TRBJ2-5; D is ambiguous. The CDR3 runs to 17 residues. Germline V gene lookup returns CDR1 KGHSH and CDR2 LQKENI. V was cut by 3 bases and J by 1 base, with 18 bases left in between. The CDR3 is CASSPRPDARGQETQYF. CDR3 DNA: TGTGCCAGCTCACCCAGGCCGGACGCACGAGGCCAAGAGACCCAGTACTTC.

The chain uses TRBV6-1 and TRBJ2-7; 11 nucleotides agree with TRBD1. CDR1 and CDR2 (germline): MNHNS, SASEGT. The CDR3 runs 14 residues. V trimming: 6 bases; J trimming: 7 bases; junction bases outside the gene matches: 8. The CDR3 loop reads CASREDRGRREQYF. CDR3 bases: TGTGCCAGCAGGGAGGACAGGGGGCGTCGGGAGCAGTACTTC.

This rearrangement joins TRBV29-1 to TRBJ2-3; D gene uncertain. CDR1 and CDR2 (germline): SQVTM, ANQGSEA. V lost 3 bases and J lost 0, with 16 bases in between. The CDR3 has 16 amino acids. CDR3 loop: CSVDQVWPRSTDTQYF. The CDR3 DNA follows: TGCAGCGTTGACCAAGTTTGGCCCCGGAGCACAGATACGCAGTATTTT.

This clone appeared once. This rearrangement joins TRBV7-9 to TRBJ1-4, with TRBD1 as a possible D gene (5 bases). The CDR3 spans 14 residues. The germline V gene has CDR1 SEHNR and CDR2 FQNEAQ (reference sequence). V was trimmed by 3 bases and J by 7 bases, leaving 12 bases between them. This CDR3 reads CASSFGHSTEKLFF. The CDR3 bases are TGTGCCAGCAGCTTCGGACATTCGACTGAAAAACTGTTTTTT.

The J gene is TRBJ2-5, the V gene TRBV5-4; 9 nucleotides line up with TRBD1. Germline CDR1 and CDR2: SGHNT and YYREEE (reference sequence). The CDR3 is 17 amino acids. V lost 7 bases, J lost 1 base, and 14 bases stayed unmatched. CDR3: CASQTRGTGLTQETQYF. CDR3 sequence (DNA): TGTGCCAGCCAAACTCGTGGGACAGGGCTAACCCAAGAGACCCAGTACTTC.

CDR3 coding DNA: TGCGCCAGCAGTGAGAATATTTTGTCTGGGGCCAACGTCCTGACTTTC. Protein product: CASSENILSGANVLTF. The rearrangement uses TRBV10-1 and TRBJ2-6; D is uncertain. CDR3 length: 16 amino acids. Germline V gene data show CDR1 as WNHNN and CDR2 as SYGVQD (reference sequence). Deletions cut 2 bases from V and 1 base from J, with 9 bases between.

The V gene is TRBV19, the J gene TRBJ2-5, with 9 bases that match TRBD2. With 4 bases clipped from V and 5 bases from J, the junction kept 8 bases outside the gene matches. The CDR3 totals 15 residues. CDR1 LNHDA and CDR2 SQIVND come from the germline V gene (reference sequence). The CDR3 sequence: CASSTRGGLGETQYF. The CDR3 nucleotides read TGTGCCAGTAGTACGCGGGGGGGCCTGGGCGAGACCCAGTACTTC.

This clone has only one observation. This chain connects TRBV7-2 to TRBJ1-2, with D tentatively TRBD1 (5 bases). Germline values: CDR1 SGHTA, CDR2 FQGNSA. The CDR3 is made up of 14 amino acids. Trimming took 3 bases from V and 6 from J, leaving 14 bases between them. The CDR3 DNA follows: TGTGCCAGCAGCTTGTTCGGGACGCAGCATGGCTACACCTTC. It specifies CASSLFGTQHGYTF.

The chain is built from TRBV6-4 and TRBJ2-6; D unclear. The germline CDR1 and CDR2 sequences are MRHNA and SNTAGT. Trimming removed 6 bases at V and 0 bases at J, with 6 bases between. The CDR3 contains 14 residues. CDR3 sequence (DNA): TGTGCCAGCAGAGCCCGCTCTGGGGCCAACGTCCTGACTTTC. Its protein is CASRARSGANVLTF.